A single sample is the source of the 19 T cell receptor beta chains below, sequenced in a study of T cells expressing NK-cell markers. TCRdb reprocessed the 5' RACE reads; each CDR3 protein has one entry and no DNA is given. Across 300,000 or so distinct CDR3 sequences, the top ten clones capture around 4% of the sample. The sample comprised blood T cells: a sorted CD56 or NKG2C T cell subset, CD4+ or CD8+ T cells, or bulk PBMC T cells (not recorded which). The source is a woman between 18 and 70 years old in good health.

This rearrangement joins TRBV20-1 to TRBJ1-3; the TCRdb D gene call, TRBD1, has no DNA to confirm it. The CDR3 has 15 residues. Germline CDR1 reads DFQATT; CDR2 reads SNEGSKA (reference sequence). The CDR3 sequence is CSAKRGEFSGNTIYF.

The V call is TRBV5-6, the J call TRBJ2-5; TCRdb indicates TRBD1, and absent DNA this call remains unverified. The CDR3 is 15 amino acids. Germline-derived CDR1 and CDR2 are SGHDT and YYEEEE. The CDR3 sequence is CASSLAIGGQETQYF.

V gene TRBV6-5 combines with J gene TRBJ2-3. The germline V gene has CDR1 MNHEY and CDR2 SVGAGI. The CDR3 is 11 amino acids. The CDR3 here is CASRGSDTQYF.

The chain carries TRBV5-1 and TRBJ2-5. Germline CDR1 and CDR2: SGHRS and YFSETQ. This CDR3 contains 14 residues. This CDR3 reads CASSLPADSETQYF.

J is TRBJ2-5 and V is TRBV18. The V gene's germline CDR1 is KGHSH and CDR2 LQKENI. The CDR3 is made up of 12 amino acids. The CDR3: CASSPQKETQYF. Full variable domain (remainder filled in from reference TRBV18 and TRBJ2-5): NAGVMQNPRHLVRRRGQEARLRCSPMKGHSHVYWYRQLPEEGLKFMVYLQKENIIDESGMPKERFSAEFPKEGPSILRIQQVVRGDSAAYFCASSPQKETQYFGPGTRLLVL.

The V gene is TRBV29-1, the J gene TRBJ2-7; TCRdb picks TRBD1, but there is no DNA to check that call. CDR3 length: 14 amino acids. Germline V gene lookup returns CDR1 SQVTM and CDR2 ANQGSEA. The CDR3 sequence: CSVGGRGVGYEQYF.

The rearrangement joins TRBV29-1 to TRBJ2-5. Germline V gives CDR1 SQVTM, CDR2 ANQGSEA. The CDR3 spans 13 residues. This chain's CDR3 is CSVDSGNQETQYF.

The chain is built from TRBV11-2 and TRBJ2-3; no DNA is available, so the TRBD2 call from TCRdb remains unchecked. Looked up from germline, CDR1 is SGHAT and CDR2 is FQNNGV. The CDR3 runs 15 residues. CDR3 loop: CASSFSGQRSDPQYF. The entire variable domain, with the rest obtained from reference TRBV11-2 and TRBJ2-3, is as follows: EAGVAQSPRYKIIEKRQSVAFWCNPISGHATLYWYQQILGQGPKLLIQFQNNGVVDDSQLPKDRFSAERLKGVDSTLKIQPAKLEDSAVYLCASSFSGQRSDPQYFGPGTRLTVL.

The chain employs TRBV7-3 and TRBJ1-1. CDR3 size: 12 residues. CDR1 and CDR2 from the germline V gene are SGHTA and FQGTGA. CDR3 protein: CASSSQNTEAFF.

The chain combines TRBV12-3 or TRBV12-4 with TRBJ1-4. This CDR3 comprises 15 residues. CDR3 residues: CASSSLFPTNEKLFF.

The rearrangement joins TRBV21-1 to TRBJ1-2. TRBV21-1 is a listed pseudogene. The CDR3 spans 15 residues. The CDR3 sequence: CASSLGPGDLYGYTF.

The CDR3 loop reads CASSPGLAGSTDTQYF. The chain is built from TRBV12-3 or TRBV12-4 and TRBJ2-3; the D call from TCRdb, TRBD2, cannot be confirmed without DNA. The CDR3 runs 16 residues.

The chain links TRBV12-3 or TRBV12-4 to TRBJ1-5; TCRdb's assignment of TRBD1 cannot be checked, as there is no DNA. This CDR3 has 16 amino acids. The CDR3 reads CASSLGQGVSNQPQHF.

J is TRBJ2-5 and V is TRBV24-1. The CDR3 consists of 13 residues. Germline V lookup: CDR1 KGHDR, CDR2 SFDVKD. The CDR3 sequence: CATSDWAQETQYF.

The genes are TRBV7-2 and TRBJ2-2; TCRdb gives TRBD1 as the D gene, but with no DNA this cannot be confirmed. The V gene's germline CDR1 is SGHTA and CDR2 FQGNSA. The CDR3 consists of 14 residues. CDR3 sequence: CASSASGTRGELFF. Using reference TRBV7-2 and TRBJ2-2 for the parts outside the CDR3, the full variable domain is GAGVSQSPSNKVTEKGKDVELRCDPISGHTALYWYRQSLGQGLEFLIYFQGNSAPDKSGLPSDRFSAERTGGSVSTLTIQRTQQEDSAVYLCASSASGTRGELFFGEGSRLTVL.

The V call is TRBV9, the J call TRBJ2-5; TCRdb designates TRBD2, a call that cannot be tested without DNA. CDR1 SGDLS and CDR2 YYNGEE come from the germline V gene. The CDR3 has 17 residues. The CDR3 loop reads CASSVGGASGTQETQYF.

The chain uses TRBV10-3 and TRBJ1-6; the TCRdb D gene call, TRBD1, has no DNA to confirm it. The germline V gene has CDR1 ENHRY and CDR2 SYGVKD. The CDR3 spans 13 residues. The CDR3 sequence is CAISGTGDSPLHF.

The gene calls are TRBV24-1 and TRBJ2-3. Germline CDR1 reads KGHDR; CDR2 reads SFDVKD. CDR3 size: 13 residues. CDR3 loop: CATSGFGEDTQYF.

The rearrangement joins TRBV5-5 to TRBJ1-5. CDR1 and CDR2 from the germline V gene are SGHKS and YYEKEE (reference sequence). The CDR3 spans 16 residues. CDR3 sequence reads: CASSSVTGGRNQPQHF.